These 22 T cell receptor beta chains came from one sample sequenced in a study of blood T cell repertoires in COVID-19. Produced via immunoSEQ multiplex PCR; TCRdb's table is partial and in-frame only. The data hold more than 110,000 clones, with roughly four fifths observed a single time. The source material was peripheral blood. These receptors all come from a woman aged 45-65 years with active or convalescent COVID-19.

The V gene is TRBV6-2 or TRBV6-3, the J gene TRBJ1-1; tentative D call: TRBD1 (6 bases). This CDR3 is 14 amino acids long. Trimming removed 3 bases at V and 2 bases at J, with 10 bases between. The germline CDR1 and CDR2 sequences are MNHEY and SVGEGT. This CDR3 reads CASSYPGTNTEAFF. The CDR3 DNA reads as TGTGCCAGCAGTTATCCCGGGACAAACACTGAAGCTTTCTTT.

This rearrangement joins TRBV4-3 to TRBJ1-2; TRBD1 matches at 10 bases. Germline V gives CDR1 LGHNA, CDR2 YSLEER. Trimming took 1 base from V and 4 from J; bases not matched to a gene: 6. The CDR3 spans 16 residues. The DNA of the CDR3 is TGCGCCAGCAGCCAAGCCCGGACAGGGGGAAGCTATGGCTACACCTTC. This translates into CASSQARTGGSYGYTF.

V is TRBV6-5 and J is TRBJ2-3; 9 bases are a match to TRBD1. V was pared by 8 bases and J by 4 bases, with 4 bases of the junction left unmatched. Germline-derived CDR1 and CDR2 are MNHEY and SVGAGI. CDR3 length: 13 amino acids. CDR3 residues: CASYRGLADTQYF. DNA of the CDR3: TGTGCCAGCTACAGGGGGCTTGCAGATACGCAGTATTTT.

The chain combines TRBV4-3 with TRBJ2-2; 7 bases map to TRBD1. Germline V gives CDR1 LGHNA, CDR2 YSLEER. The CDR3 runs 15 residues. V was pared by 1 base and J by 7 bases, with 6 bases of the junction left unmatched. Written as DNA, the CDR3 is TGCGCCAGCAGCCAAGTACAGGGGCCGGGCGGGGAGCTGTTTTTT. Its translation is CASSQVQGPGGELFF.

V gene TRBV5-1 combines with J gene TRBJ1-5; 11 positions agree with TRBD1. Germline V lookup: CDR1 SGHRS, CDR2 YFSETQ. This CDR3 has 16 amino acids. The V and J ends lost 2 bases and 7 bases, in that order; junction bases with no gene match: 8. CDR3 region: CASSFDGQGANQPQHF. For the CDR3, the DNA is TGCGCCAGCAGCTTTGACGGACAGGGGGCAAACCAGCCCCAGCATTTT.

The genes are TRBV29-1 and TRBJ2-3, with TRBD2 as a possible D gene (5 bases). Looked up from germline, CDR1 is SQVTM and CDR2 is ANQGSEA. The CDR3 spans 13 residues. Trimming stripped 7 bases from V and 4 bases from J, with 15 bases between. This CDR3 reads CSDATNGADTQYF. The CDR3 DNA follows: TGCAGCGACGCGACTAACGGGGCAGATACGCAGTATTTT.

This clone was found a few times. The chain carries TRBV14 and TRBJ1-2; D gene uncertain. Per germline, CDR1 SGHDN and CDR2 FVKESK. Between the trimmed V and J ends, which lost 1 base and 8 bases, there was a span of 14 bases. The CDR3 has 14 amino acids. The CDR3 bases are TGTGCCAGCAGCCAAGGAGCCAGGTCCATGGGCTACACCTTC. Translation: CASSQGARSMGYTF.

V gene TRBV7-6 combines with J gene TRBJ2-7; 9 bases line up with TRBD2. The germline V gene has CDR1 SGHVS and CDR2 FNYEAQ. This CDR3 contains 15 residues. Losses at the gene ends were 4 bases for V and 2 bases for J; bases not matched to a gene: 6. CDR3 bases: TGTGCCAGCAGCTCCGGGACTAGCTTCGCCTACGAGCAGTACTTC. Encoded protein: CASSSGTSFAYEQYF.

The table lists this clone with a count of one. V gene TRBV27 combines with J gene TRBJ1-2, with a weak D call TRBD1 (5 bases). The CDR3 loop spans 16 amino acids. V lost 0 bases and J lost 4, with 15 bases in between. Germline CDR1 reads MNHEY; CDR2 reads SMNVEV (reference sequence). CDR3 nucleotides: TGTGCCAGCAGTTTATCCGCGCGGGGGTTTGGCTATGGCTACACCTTC. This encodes CASSLSARGFGYGYTF.

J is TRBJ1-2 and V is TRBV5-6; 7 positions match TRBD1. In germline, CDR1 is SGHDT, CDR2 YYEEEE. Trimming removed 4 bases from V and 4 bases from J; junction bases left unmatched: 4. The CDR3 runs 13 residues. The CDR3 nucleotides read TGTGCCAGCAGCCGACAGGGCAGCTATGGCTACACCTTC. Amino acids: CASSRQGSYGYTF.

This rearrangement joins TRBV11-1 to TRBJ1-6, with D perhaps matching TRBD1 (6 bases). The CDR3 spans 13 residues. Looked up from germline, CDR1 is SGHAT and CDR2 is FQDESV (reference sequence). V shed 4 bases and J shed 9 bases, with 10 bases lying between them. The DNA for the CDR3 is TGTGCCAGCAGCTCCGACAGGTTTTCACCCCTCCACTTT. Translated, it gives CASSSDRFSPLHF. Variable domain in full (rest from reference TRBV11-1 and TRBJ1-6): EAEVAQSPRYKITEKSQAVAFWCDPISGHATLYWYRQILGQGPELLVQFQDESVVDDSQLPKDRFSAERLKGVDSTLKIQPAELGDSAMYLCASSSDRFSPLHFGNGTRLTVT.

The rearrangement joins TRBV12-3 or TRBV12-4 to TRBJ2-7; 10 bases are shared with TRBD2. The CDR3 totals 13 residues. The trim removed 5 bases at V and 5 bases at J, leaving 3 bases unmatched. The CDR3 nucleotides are TGTGCCAGCAGTAGCGGGAGGGCCCACGAGCAGTACTTC. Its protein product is CASSSGRAHEQYF.

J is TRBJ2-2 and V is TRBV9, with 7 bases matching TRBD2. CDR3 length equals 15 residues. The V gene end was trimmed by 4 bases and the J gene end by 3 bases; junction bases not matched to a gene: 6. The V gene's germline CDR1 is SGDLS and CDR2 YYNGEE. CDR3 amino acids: CASSPLGGDTGELFF. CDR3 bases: TGTGCCAGCAGCCCCCTGGGGGGGGACACCGGGGAGCTGTTTTTT.

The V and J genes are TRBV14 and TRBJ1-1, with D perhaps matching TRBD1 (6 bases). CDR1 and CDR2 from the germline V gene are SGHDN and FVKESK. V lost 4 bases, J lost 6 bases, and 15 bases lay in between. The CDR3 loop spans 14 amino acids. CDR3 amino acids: CASSRDTLYPEAFF. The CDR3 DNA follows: TGTGCCAGCAGCCGGGACACCCTTTATCCTGAAGCTTTCTTT.

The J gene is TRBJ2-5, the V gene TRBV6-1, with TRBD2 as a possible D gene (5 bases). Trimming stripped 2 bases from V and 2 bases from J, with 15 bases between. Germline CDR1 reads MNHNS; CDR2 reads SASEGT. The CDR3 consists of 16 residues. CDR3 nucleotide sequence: TGTGCCAGCAGTGAATGGTCTAGCTCCCCTCAAGAGACCCAGTACTTC. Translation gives CASSEWSSSPQETQYF.

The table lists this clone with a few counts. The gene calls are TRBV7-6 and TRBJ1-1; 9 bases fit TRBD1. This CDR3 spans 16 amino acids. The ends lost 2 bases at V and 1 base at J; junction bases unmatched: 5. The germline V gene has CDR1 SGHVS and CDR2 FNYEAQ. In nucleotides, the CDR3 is TGTGCCAGCAGCTTACAACAGGGGGCGCGGAACACTGAAGCTTTCTTT. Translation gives CASSLQQGARNTEAFF.

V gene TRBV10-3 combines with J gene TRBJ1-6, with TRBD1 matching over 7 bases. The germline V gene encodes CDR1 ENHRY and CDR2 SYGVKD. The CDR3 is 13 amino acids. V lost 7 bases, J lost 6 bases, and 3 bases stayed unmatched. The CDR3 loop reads CAITDRLNSPLHF. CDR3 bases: TGTGCCATCACGGACAGGCTTAATTCACCCCTCCACTTT.

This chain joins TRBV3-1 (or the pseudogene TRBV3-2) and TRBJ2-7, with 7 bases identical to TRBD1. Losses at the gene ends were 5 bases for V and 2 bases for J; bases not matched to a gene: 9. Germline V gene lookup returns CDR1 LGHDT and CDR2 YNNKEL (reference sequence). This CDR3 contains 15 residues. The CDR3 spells CASSFDRDSPYEQYF. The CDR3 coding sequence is TGTGCCAGCAGCTTCGACCGGGACAGTCCCTACGAGCAGTACTTC.

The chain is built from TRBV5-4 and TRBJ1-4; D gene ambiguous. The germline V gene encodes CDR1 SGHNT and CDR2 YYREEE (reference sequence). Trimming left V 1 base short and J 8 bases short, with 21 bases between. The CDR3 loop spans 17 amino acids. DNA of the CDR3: TGTGCCAGCAGCTTGAATTCTTTGGGTTCGGGTGGCGAAAAACTGTTTTTT. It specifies CASSLNSLGSGGEKLFF.

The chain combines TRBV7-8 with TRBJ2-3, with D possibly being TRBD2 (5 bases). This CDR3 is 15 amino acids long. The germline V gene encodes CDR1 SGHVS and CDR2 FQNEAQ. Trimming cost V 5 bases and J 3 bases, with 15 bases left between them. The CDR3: CASSPELAGTDTQYF. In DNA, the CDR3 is TGTGCCAGCAGCCCGGAACTTGCGGGTACAGATACGCAGTATTTT.

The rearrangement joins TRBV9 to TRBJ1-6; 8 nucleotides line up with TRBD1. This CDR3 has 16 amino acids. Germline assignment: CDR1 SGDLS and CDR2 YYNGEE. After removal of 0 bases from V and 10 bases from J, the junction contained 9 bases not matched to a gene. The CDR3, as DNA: TGTGCCAGCAGCGTAGTTGGGGACAGGTCTGGATCACCCCTCCACTTT. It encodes CASSVVGDRSGSPLHF.

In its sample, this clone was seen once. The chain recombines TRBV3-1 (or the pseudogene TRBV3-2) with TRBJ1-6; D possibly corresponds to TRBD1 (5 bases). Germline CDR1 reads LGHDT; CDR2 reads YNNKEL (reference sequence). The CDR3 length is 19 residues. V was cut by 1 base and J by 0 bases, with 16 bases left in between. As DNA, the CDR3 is TGTGCCAGCAGCCAAGGGGTTGTGGGGGGTTACTCCTATAATTCACCCCTCCACTTT. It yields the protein CASSQGVVGGYSYNSPLHF.